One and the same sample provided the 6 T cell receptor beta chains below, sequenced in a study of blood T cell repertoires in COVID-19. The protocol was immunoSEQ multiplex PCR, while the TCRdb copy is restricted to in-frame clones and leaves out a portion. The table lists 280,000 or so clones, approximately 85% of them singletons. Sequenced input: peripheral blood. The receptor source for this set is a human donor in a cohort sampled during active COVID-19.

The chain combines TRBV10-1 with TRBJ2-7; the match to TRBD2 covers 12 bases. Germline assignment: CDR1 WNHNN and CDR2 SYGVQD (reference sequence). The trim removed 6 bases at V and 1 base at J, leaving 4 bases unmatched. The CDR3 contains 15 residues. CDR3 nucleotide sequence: TGCGCCAGCAGCCCCGGACTAGCGGGATCCTACGAGCAGTACTTC. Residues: CASSPGLAGSYEQYF.

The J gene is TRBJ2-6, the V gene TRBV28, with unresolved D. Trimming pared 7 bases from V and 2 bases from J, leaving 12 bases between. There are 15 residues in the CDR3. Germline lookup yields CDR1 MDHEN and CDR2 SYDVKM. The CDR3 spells CASMEKAAGANVLTF. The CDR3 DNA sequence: TGTGCCAGCATGGAGAAGGCTGCTGGGGCCAACGTCCTGACTTTC. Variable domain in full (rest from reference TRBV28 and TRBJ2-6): DVKVTQSSRYLVKRTGEKVFLECVQDMDHENMFWYRQDPGLGLRLIYFSYDVKMKEKGDIPEGYSVSREKKERFSLILESASTNQTSMYLCASMEKAAGANVLTFGAGSRLTVL.

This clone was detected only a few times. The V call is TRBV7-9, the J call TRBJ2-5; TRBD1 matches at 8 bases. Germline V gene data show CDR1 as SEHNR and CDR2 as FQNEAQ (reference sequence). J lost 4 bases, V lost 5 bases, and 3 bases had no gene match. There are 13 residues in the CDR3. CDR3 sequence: CASSVDRGETQYF. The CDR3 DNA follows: TGTGCCAGCAGCGTCGACAGGGGAGAGACCCAGTACTTC.

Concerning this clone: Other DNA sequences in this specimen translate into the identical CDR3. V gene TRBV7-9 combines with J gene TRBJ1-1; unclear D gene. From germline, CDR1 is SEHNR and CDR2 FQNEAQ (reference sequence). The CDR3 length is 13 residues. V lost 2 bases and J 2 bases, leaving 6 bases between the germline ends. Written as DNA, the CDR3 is TGTGCCAGCAGCTTAACTACAAACACTGAAGCTTTCTTT. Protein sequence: CASSLTTNTEAFF. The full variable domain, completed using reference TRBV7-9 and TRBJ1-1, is DTGVSQNPRHKITKRGQNVTFRCDPISEHNRLYWYRQTLGQGPEFLTYFQNEAQLEKSRLLSDRFSAERPKGSFSTLEIQRTEQGDSAMYLCASSLTTNTEAFFGQGTRLTVV.

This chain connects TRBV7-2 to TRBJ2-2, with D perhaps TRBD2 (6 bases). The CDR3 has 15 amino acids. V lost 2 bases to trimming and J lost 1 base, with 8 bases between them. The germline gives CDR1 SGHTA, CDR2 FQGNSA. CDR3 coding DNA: TGTGCCAGCAGCTTAACCGGGGGGAACACCGGGGAGCTGTTTTTT. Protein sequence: CASSLTGGNTGELFF.

For the CDR3, the DNA is TGTGCCAGCACCTTCCCTAGCGGGAGATCCGAGCAGTACTTC. This sequence encodes CASTFPSGRSEQYF. The rearrangement links TRBV2 to TRBJ2-7; 10 nucleotides line up with TRBD2. CDR3 size: 14 residues. CDR1 is SNHLY, CDR2 FYNNEI, per germline. V was clipped by 7 bases and J by 6 bases; unmatched bases: 9.